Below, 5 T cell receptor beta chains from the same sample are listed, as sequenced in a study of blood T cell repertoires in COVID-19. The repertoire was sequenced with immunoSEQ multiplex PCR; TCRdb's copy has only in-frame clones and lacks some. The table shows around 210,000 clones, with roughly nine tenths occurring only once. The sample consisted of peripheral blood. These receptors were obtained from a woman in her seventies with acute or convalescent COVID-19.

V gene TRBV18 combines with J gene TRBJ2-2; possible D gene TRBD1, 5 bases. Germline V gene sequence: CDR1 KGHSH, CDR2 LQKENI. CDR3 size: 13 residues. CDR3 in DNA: TGTGGGGGCAGAGAGTCGAACACCGGGGAGCTGTTTTTT. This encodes CGGRESNTGELFF.

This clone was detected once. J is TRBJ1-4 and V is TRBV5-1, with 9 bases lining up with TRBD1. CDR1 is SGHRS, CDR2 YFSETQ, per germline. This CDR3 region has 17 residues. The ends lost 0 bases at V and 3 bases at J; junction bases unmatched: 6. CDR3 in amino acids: CASSLATGGMANEKLFF. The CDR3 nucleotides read TGCGCCAGCAGCTTGGCCACAGGGGGCATGGCTAATGAAAAACTGTTTTTT.

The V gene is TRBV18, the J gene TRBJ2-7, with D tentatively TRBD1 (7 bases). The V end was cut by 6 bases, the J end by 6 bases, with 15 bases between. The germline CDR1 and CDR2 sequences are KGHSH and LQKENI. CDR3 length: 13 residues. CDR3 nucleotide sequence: TGTGCCAGCTCCCGGGACAGCGGGCTCGAGCAGTACTTC. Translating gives CASSRDSGLEQYF.

Here the CDR3 DNA reads TGCGCCAGCAGCCTCGGACAGGGGGGACCTGAAGCTTTCTTT. It yields the protein CASSLGQGGPEAFF. The rearrangement joins TRBV5-1 to TRBJ1-1, with TRBD1 identical over 10 bases. Germline values: CDR1 SGHRS, CDR2 YFSETQ. The CDR3 loop spans 14 amino acids. V was pared by 4 bases and J by 6 bases, with 6 bases of the junction left unmatched.

Here the CDR3 reads CASSLAGGGALHF. CDR3 sequence (DNA): TGTGCCAGCAGCTTAGCGGGCGGAGGGGCCCTCCACTTT. The rearrangement links TRBV7-9 to TRBJ1-6; tentatively, D is TRBD1 (5 bases). V lost 0 bases to trimming and J lost 14 bases, with 11 bases between them. The CDR3 has 13 amino acids. The V gene's germline CDR1 is SEHNR and CDR2 FQNEAQ (reference sequence). The full variable domain, completed using reference TRBV7-9 and TRBJ1-6, is DTGVSQNPRHKITKRGQNVTFRCDPISEHNRLYWYRQTLGQGPEFLTYFQNEAQLEKSRLLSDRFSAERPKGSFSTLEIQRTEQGDSAMYLCASSLAGGGALHFGNGTRLTVT.